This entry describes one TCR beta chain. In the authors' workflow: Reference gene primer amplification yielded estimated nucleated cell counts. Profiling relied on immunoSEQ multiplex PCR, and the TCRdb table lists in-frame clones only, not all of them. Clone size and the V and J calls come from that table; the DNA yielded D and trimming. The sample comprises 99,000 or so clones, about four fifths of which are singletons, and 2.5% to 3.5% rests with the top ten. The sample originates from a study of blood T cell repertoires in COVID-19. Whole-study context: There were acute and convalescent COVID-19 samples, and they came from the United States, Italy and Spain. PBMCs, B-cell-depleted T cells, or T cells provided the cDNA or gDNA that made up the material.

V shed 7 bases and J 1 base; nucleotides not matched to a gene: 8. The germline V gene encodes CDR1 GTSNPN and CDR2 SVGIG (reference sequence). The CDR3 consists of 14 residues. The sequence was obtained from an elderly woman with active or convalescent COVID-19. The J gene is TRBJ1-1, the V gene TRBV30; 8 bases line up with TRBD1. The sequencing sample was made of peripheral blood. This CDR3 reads CAFNAGTGNTEAFF. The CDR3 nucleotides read TGTGCCTTCAATGCCGGGACAGGGAACACTGAAGCTTTCTTT.